Listed below are T cell receptor beta chains from one sample, sequenced in a study of CD8 T cells in ankylosing spondylitis. One entry per CDR3 protein, called by TCRdb with MiXCR from the 5' RACE reads. The table lists about 160,000 distinct CDR3 sequences, roughly 18% of them singletons. Sequenced material: blood, either unsorted or a sorted T cell fraction (not recorded which). The receptors come from a male donor with ankylosing spondylitis or in good health (not recorded which). Each CDR3 is given with its conserved first and last residue. A D gene is named only where the DNA matches it firmly. Clone size appears in some rows only: once, few, many, or a class for an expanded clone.

TRBV11-2	TRBD2	TRBJ2-1	few	TGTGCCAGCAGCTTGAGACTAGCGGGAATATACAATGAGCAGTTCTTC	CASSLRLAGIYNEQFF
TRBV28	TRBD1	TRBJ2-4	many	TGTGCCAGCAGTTTGGTAGGACAGGGGGCCTTCGCCAAAAACATTCAGTACTTC	CASSLVGQGAFAKNIQYF
TRBV5-1	TRBD1	TRBJ1-5	.	TGCGCCAGCAGCGCCGGGACAGGGGACAATCAGCCCCAGCATTTT	CASSAGTGDNQPQHF
TRBV24-1	TRBD2	TRBJ2-2	.	TGTGCCACCAGTGTCAGCGGGAGGTACACCGGGGAGCTGTTTTTT	CATSVSGRYTGELFF
TRBV28	.	TRBJ1-5	.	TGTGCCAGCAGAGGTAGACTCGATCAGCCCCAGCATTTT	CASRGRLDQPQHF
TRBV11-1	TRBD2	TRBJ2-1	few	TGTGCCAGCAGCCCCGCACCCGGACTAGCGGGAGTCGGCAATGAGCAGTTCTTC	CASSPAPGLAGVGNEQFF
TRBV20-1	.	TRBJ2-6	.	TGCAGTGCTAGCTTTCTCTCTGGGGCCAACGTCCTGACTTTC	CSASFLSGANVLTF
TRBV19	TRBD1	TRBJ2-7	.	TGTGCCAGTAGCGGACAGGGACCCTACGAGCAGTACTTC	CASSGQGPYEQYF
TRBV20-1	.	TRBJ1-1	many	TGCAGTGCTAGGCGTCACTTGAACACTGAAGCTTTCTTT	CSARRHLNTEAFF
TRBV11-2	.	TRBJ1-3	.	TGTGCCAGCAGCTCGGCCGGACGCGGAAACACCATATATTTT	CASSSAGRGNTIYF
TRBV5-1	TRBD2	TRBJ2-1	many	TGCGCCAGCAGCGGCGGGGGAAACAATGAGCAGTTCTTC	CASSGGGNNEQFF
TRBV5-1	TRBD1	TRBJ2-1	many	TGCGCCAGCAGCTTGGTGGGGACAGGGGCCGGGGAGCAGTTCTTC	CASSLVGTGAGEQFF
TRBV28	.	TRBJ2-7	.	TGTGCCAGCAGTTTAGATTTACAGAGCTACGAGCAGTACTTC	CASSLDLQSYEQYF
TRBV5-1	TRBD2	TRBJ2-3	many	TGCGCCAGCAGCCCCGAGATTAGCGGGAGTAATGCAGATACGCAGTATTTT	CASSPEISGSNADTQYF
TRBV20-1	.	TRBJ2-3	once	TGCAGTGCTAGACTCCCGTCGTTCGATACGCAGTATTTT	CSARLPSFDTQYF
TRBV25-1	TRBD2	TRBJ2-1	few	TGTGCCAGCAGTGAATCTAGCGGTCTCACCTACAATGAGCAGTTCTTC	CASSESSGLTYNEQFF
TRBV4-2	TRBD2	TRBJ2-7	.	TGTGCCAGCAGCCAAGGACTAGCGGGAGACTACGAGCAGTACTTC	CASSQGLAGDYEQYF
TRBV6-2/TRBV6-3	.	TRBJ1-5	.	TGTGCCAGCAGTTACGACAGAAATAGCAATCAGCCCCAGCATTTT	CASSYDRNSNQPQHF
TRBV4-1	TRBD2	TRBJ2-1	many	TGCGCCAGCAGCCAATATAGCGGGAGGGGGCCCTACAATGAGCAGTTCTTC	CASSQYSGRGPYNEQFF
TRBV7-8	.	TRBJ2-5	.	TGTGCCAGCAGCTCAACACGAGAGACCCAGTACTTC	CASSSTRETQYF
TRBV6-2/TRBV6-3	.	TRBJ2-5	few	TGTGCCAGCAGTTACGACAGAGGGACCCAGTACTTC	CASSYDRGTQYF
TRBV18	.	TRBJ2-6	.	TGTGCCAGCTCCTCAGGGATCTCTGGGGCCAACGTCCTGACTTTC	CASSSGISGANVLTF
TRBV18	.	TRBJ2-3	.	TGTGCCAGCTCGCTGGAGGAGGATACGCAGTATTTT	CASSLEEDTQYF
TRBV21-1	.	TRBJ1-1	few	TGTGCCAGCAGGGGTCGCGGCACTGAAGCTTTCTTT	CASRGRGTEAFF
TRBV12-3/TRBV12-4	.	TRBJ2-1	few	TGTGCCAGCAGTTTAGGCGCGGGAATTAGGGGGTACAATGAGCAGTTCTTC	CASSLGAGIRGYNEQFF
TRBV12-3/TRBV12-4	.	TRBJ1-2	many	TGTGCCAGCAGGTGGACTTTTGGCTACACCTTC	CASRWTFGYTF
TRBV10-3	TRBD1	TRBJ1-1	many	TGTGCCATCAGAACGGACAGGGGGAGGAACACTGAAGCTTTCTTT	CAIRTDRGRNTEAFF
TRBV20-1	.	TRBJ1-4	.	TGCAGTGCTAGAGGCCAGGGTGGAGCTAATGAAAAACTGTTTTTT	CSARGQGGANEKLFF
TRBV5-1	.	TRBJ2-3	.	TGCGCCAGCAGCTCGTTTGGTAGGGGTTATACAGATACGCAGTATTTT	CASSSFGRGYTDTQYF
TRBV7-2	TRBD2	TRBJ2-1	.	TGTGCCAGCAGCTTACGTCTAGCGGGAAAACTTGTAGAGCAGTTCTTC	CASSLRLAGKLVEQFF
TRBV10-3	TRBD1	TRBJ2-2	many	TGTGCCACCTTTGACAGGGAGAACACCGGGGAGCTGTTTTTT	CATFDRENTGELFF
TRBV20-1	TRBD2	TRBJ2-1	many	TGCAGTGCTAGAGACGTGGGGTCCAACGGACTAGCGGGAAACTACAATGAGCAGTTCTTC	CSARDVGSNGLAGNYNEQFF
TRBV29-1	TRBD2	TRBJ2-3	many	TGCAGCGTTGCGTTAACTAGCGGCCACACAGATACGCAGTATTTT	CSVALTSGHTDTQYF
TRBV18	.	TRBJ2-2	many	TGTGCCAGCTCACCAAGTACAACCCTGAACACCGGGGAGCTGTTTTTT	CASSPSTTLNTGELFF
TRBV12-3/TRBV12-4	.	TRBJ1-4	few	TGTGCCAGCAGTTTAGGTCTGACTAAACTGTTTTTT	CASSLGLTKLFF
TRBV27	.	TRBJ1-6	many	TGTGCCAGCAGTTTATCCGGGATTACTTCACCCCTCCACTTT	CASSLSGITSPLHF
TRBV20-1	TRBD2	TRBJ2-3	many	TGCAGTGCTAGGGTACTAGCGGGAGCCACAGATACGCAGTATTTT	CSARVLAGATDTQYF
TRBV7-9	.	TRBJ1-1	.	TGTGCCAGCAGTCAGGGGCAATGGCGGTCGGACACTGAAGCTTTCTTT	CASSQGQWRSDTEAFF
TRBV20-1	.	TRBJ2-7	many	TGCAGTGCCCGACTAGCCTACGAGCAGTACTTC	CSARLAYEQYF
TRBV28	.	TRBJ2-7	many	TGTGCCAGCAGATACCGGGACATACGCTACGAGCAGTACTTC	CASRYRDIRYEQYF
TRBV19	.	TRBJ2-1	.	TGTGCCAGTGGGGCCAGGGGATCCTACAATGAGCAGTTCTTC	CASGARGSYNEQFF
TRBV12-3/TRBV12-4	.	TRBJ2-1	many	TGTGCCAGCAGTCCCCAGACTCTTCTCTCCTACAATGAGCAGTTCTTC	CASSPQTLLSYNEQFF
TRBV12-3/TRBV12-4	TRBD2	TRBJ2-1	many	TGTGCCAGCAGTTTTAGGTCCCCACTAGCGGGAATAAGGAGCTCCTACAATGAGCAGTTCTTC	CASSFRSPLAGIRSSYNEQFF
TRBV14	TRBD1	TRBJ1-2	many	TGTGCCAGCAGCCAAGTGGGACAGAACTATGGCTACACCTTC	CASSQVGQNYGYTF
TRBV3-1	TRBD2	TRBJ2-7	.	TGTGCCAGCAGCCGAGGACTAGCGGCGAACTTCGAGCAGTACTTC	CASSRGLAANFEQYF
TRBV28	TRBD1	TRBJ2-1	few	TGTGCCAGCAGTTTATCAGGGGGCAGCAATGAGCAGTTCTTC	CASSLSGGSNEQFF
TRBV29-1	.	TRBJ2-1	many	TGCAGCGTTGATCGCGACAACTCCTACAATGAGCAGTTCTTC	CSVDRDNSYNEQFF
TRBV4-1	TRBD2	TRBJ2-7	many	TGCGCCAGCGGTCGGCTAGCGGGACCCGTACCCTACGAGCAGTACTTC	CASGRLAGPVPYEQYF
TRBV29-1	TRBD2	TRBJ2-2	.	TGCAGCGTACAACTAGCGGGAGGCACCGGGGAGCTGTTTTTT	CSVQLAGGTGELFF
TRBV27	.	TRBJ1-5	many	TGTGCCAGCAGTTTGCGGGGTCAACAGCCCCAGCATTTT	CASSLRGQQPQHF
TRBV12-2	.	TRBJ2-7	few	TGTGCAAGTCGCTCGACTAGCGGGAGGGCCTACGAGCAGTACTTC	CASRSTSGRAYEQYF
TRBV7-2	.	TRBJ2-2	.	TGTGCCAGCAGCTTAGGCACCTTCACCGAGGGCGGTGAGCTGTTTTTT	CASSLGTFTEGGELFF
TRBV29-1	TRBD2	TRBJ2-3	many	TGCAGCGTTGAAACTAGCGGGAGACGAGATACGCAGTATTTT	CSVETSGRRDTQYF
TRBV5-1	TRBD1	TRBJ2-3	.	TGCACCAGCAGCTTGGGACAGGGAGTAGCAGATACGCAGTATTTT	CTSSLGQGVADTQYF
TRBV28	TRBD1	TRBJ1-1	.	TGTGCCGGTGGACAGGGCTTTGTCAGTGAAGCTTTCTTT	CAGGQGFVSEAFF